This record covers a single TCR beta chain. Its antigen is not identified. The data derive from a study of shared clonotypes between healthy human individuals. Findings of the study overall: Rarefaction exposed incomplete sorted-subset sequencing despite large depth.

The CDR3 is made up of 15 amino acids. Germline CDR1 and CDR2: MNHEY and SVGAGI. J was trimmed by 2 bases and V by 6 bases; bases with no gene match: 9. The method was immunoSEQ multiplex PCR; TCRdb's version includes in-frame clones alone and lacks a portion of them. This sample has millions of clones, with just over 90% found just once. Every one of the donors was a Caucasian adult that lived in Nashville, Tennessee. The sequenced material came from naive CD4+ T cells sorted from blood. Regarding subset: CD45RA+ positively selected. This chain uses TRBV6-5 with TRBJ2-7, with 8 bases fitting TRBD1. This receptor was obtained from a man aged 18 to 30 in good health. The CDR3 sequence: CASRPYRGTTYEQYF. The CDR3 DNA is TGTGCCAGCAGGCCTTACAGGGGGACAACCTACGAGCAGTACTTC.